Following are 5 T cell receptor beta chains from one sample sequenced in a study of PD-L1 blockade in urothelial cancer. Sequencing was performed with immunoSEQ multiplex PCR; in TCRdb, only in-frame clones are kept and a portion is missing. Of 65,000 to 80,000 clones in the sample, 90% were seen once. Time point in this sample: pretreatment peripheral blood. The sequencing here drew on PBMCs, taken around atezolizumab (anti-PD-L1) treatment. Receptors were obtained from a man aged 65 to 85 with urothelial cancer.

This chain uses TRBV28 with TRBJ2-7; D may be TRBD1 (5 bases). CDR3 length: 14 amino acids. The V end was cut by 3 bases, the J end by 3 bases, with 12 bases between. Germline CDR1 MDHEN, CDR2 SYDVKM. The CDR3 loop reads CASSFDRTDYEQYF. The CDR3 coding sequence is TGTGCCAGCAGTTTCGACAGAACCGACTACGAGCAGTACTTC.

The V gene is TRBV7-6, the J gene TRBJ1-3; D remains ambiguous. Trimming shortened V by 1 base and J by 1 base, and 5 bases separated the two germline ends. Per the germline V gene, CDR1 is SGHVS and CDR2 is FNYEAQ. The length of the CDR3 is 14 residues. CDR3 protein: CASSLGGSGNTIYF. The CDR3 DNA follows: TGTGCCAGCAGCTTAGGAGGTTCTGGAAACACCATATATTTT.

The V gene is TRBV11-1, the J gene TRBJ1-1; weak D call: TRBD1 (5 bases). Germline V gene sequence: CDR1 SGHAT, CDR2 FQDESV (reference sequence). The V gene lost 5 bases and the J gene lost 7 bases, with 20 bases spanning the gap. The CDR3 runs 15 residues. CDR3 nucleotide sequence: TGTGCCAGCAGCGCCAGGGCAGGTTCGTTGCATGAAGCTTTCTTT. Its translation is CASSARAGSLHEAFF.

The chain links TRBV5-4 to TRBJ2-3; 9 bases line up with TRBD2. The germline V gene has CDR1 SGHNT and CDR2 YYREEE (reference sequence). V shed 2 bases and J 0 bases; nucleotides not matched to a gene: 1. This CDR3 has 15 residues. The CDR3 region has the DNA TGTGCCAGCAGCTTAGCGGGAGGCAGCACAGATACGCAGTATTTT. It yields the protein CASSLAGGSTDTQYF.

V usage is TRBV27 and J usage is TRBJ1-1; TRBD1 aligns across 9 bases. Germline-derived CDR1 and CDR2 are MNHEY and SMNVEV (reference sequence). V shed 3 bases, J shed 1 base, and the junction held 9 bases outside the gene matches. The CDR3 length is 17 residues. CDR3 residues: CASSLSGTGRTNTEAFF. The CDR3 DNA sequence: TGTGCCAGCAGTTTGTCCGGGACAGGGAGGACGAACACTGAAGCTTTCTTT.